Below, 10 T cell receptor beta chains from the same sample are listed, as sequenced in a study of blood T cells in healthy people across ages. Together with a sample-barcoded 5' primer, a J-beta primer mix was included in a second PCR lasting 7 to 11 cycles. TCRdb processed the 5' RACE reads anew with MiXCR; each CDR3 protein has one entry. The data contain about 1,500,000 distinct CDR3 sequences, around 42% of them singletons. Sequences were obtained from blood. All receptors derive from a woman aged 18-29 years in good health.

This chain joins TRBV2 and TRBJ1-2, with 7 positions matching TRBD1. Per germline, CDR1 SNHLY and CDR2 FYNNEI. The V and J ends lost 2 bases and 1 base, in that order; junction bases with no gene match: 16. The CDR3 contains 19 residues. CDR3: CASSEFPLDREMINYGYTF. The CDR3 DNA reads TGTGCCAGCAGTGAATTCCCTCTCGACAGGGAAATGATTAACTATGGCTACACCTTC.

This chain links TRBV7-2 with TRBJ1-2; tentatively, D is TRBD1 (5 bases). Germline-derived CDR1 and CDR2 are SGHTA and FQGNSA. The V end lost 5 bases, the J end lost 4 bases, and 17 bases lay between the germline ends. The length of the CDR3 is 15 residues. As DNA, the CDR3 is TGTGCCAGCAGCCTCCTTGACAGTGCAGGCTATGGCTACACCTTC. It specifies CASSLLDSAGYGYTF.

This clonotype was counted only a few times. The rearrangement links TRBV7-9 to TRBJ1-5; D is possibly TRBD1 (5 bases). The CDR3 is 13 residues long. The V and J ends lost 1 base and 7 bases respectively, with 8 bases between them. Germline CDR1 and CDR2: SEHNR and FQNEAQ (reference sequence). The CDR3 here is CASSLGTLQPQHF. CDR3 sequence (DNA): TGTGCCAGCAGCTTAGGGACACTCCAGCCCCAGCATTTT.

This sequence joins TRBV27 and TRBJ2-3; D uncertain. The ends were cut back, 3 bases at V and 2 bases at J, with 21 bases in the middle. Germline assignment: CDR1 MNHEY and CDR2 SMNVEV (reference sequence). This CDR3 region has 18 residues. The CDR3 nucleotides are TGTGCCAGCAGTTTTCTCCCTCTGCTGGGGTCCGCCACAGATACGCAGTATTTT. This codes for CASSFLPLLGSATDTQYF.

The chain has TRBV3-1 and TRBJ2-3, with 9 bases fitting TRBD2. The CDR3 covers 18 residues. Trimming took 0 bases from V and 1 from J; bases not matched to a gene: 8. The germline V gene encodes CDR1 LGHDT and CDR2 YNNKEL (reference sequence). CDR3 amino acids: CASSQDYGGGARTDTQYF. CDR3 bases: TGTGCCAGCAGCCAAGATTATGGCGGGGGGGCCCGCACAGATACGCAGTATTTT.

This clonotype was counted a few times. The chain has TRBV11-2 and TRBJ1-2, with 9 bases matching TRBD1. The CDR3 is made up of 14 amino acids. Germline loops: CDR1 SGHAT, CDR2 FQNNGV. The junction had 4 bases not matched to a gene; V was cut back by 5 bases and J by 3 bases. Here the CDR3 reads CASSLGTGHYGYTF. DNA of the CDR3: TGTGCCAGCAGCCTTGGGACAGGGCACTATGGCTACACCTTC.

This clonotype occurred a few times. The V and J genes are TRBV10-3 and TRBJ2-7; 8 nucleotides agree with TRBD1. The CDR3 sequence is 14 residues long. V lost 4 bases, J lost 3 bases, and 5 bases stayed unmatched. Germline CDR1 reads ENHRY; CDR2 reads SYGVKD. This CDR3 reads CAISVGTGNYEQYF. In nucleotides, the CDR3 is TGTGCCATCAGTGTAGGGACAGGCAACTACGAGCAGTACTTC.

The chain is built from TRBV12-3 or TRBV12-4 and TRBJ2-5; 8 bases match TRBD2. This CDR3 contains 15 residues. Trimming at V came to 5 bases and at J to 11 bases, leaving 16 bases not matched to a gene. As DNA, the CDR3 is TGTGCCAGCAGTCAAAGCGGGGGCTCCTACAATGAGCAGTACTTC. It codes for CASSQSGGSYNEQYF.

The V and J genes are TRBV4-2 and TRBJ2-1, with 14 bases aligning to TRBD2. From germline, CDR1 is LGHNA and CDR2 YNFKEQ. This CDR3 spans 16 amino acids. Germline trimming cut 4 bases from V and 7 bases from J; bases unmatched to any gene: 6. Here the CDR3 reads CASSLGTSGGGNEQFF. Written as DNA, the CDR3 is TGTGCCAGCAGCCTCGGGACTAGCGGGGGTGGTAATGAGCAGTTCTTC.

V is TRBV7-2 and J is TRBJ2-7; possibly TRBD1 for D (5 bases). This CDR3 region has 13 residues. The germline V gene encodes CDR1 SGHTA and CDR2 FQGNSA. The germline V and J ends were trimmed by 1 base and 7 bases, with 11 bases remaining between them. CDR3 in DNA: TGTGCCAGCAGCTTAGTGAGGCAGGGTGAGCAGTACTTC. Its protein is CASSLVRQGEQYF.